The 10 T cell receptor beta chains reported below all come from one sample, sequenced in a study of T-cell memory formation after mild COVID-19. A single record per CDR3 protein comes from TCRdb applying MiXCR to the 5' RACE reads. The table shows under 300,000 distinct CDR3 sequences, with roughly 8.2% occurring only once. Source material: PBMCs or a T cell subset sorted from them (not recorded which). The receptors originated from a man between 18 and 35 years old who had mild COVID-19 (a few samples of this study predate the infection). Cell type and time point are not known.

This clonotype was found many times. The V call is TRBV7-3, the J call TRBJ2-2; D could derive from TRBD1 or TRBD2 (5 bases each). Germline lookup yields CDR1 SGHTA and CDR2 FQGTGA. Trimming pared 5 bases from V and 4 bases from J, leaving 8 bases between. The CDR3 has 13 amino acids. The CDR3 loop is CASSLGPTGELFF. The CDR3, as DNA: TGTGCCAGCAGCCTGGGACCCACCGGGGAGCTGTTTTTT.

The CDR3 spells CSAPGLAGGGETQYF. The CDR3 nucleotides read TGCAGTGCTCCCGGACTAGCGGGGGGCGGAGAGACCCAGTACTTC. The genes are TRBV20-1 and TRBJ2-5, with 14 bases matching TRBD2. CDR3 size: 15 residues. V was clipped by 5 bases and J by 4 bases; unmatched bases: 6. From germline, CDR1 is DFQATT and CDR2 SNEGSKA (reference sequence).

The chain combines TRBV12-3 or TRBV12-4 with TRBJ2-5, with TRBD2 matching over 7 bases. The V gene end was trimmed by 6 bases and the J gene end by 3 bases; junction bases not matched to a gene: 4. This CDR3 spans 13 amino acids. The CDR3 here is CASRWGGEETQYF. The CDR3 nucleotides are TGTGCCAGCAGATGGGGGGGGGAAGAGACCCAGTACTTC.

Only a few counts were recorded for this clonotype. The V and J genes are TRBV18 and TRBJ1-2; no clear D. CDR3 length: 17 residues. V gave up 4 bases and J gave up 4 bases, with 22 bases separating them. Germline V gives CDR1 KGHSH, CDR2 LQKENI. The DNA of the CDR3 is TGTGCCAGCTCACTCTTCCGGGCCCTTCGGGATATCTATGGCTACACCTTC. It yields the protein CASSLFRALRDIYGYTF.

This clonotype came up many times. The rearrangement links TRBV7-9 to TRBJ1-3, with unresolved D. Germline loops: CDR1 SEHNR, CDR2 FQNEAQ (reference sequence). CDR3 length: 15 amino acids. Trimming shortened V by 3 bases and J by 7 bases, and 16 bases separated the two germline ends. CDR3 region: CASSFSGPDSNTIYF. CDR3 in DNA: TGTGCCAGCAGCTTTTCTGGCCCGGATTCTAACACCATATATTTT.

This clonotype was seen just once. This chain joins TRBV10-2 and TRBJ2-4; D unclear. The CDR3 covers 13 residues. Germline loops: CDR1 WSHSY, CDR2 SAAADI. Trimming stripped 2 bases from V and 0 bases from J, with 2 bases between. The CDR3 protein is CASSETAKNIQYF. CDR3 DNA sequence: TGCGCCAGCAGTGAGACAGCCAAAAACATTCAGTACTTC.

CDR3 sequence reads: CASSLGHTNTEAFF. The CDR3 DNA is TGTGCCAGCAGCTTAGGGCATACGAACACTGAAGCTTTCTTT. The chain employs TRBV7-2 and TRBJ1-1; D gene uncertain. This CDR3 spans 14 amino acids. In germline, CDR1 is SGHTA, CDR2 FQGNSA. The V and J ends lost 1 base and 1 base respectively, with 7 bases between them.

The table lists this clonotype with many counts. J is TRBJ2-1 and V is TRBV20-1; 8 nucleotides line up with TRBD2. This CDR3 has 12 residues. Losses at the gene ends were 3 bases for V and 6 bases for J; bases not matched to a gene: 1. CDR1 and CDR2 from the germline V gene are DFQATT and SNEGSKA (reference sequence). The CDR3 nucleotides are TGCAGTGCTAGCGGGAGGGTCAATGAGCAGTTCTTC. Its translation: CSASGRVNEQFF.

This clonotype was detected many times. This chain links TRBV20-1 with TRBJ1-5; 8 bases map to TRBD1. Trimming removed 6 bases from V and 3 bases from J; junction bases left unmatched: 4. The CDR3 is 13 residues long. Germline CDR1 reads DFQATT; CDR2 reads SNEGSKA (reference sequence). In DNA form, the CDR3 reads TGCAGTGCAAAGACAGGGGTCAATCAGCCCCAGCATTTT. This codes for CSAKTGVNQPQHF.

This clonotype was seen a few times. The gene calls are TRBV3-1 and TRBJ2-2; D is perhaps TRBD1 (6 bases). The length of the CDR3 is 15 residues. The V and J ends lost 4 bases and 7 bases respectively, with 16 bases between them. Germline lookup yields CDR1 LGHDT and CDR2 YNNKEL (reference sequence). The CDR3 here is CASSPLGAVVGELFF. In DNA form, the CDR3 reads TGTGCCAGCAGCCCCCTGGGGGCCGTTGTCGGGGAGCTGTTTTTT.